Listed here are 2 T cell receptor beta chains from one sample, sequenced in a study of cytomegalovirus exposure and HLA in healthy donors. The PCR made use of 60 Vbeta and 13 Jbeta primers. TCRdb keeps only in-frame clones here, not all; method: immunoSEQ multiplex PCR. The data show approximately 170,000 clones, with roughly 80% seen just once and 1.5% to 2% held by the top ten. Specimen: PBMCs. These receptors were taken from a woman between 18 and 29 years old in good health and CMV-seronegative.

This chain connects TRBV9 to TRBJ2-7, with 7 bases fitting TRBD1. Germline V gene data show CDR1 as SGDLS and CDR2 as YYNGEE. This CDR3 is built from 14 residues. V shed 2 bases and J 3 bases; nucleotides not matched to a gene: 5. This CDR3 reads CASSVQDRSYEQYF. The CDR3, as DNA: TGTGCCAGCAGCGTGCAGGACAGGAGCTACGAGCAGTACTTC.

This clone has a single count. This rearrangement joins TRBV28 to TRBJ1-1; possibly TRBD1 for D (5 bases). The germline CDR1 and CDR2 sequences are MDHEN and SYDVKM. The length of the CDR3 is 13 residues. V lost 5 bases and J lost 5, with 12 bases in between. CDR3 DNA: TGTGCCAGCAGTCCCGGGGGGAGGACTGAAGCTTTCTTT. Its protein product is CASSPGGRTEAFF.